Below are 21 T cell receptor beta chains sequenced from a single sample in a study of blood T cell repertoires in COVID-19 (dated by TCRdb to the early 2020s). The library was built by means of the immunoSEQ multiplex PCR assay. Entries here come from immuneACCESS through TCRdb and include only in-frame sequences with V and J called. Some clones fail to appear in such tables; in the studies checked, an unresolved V gene covers under half of the shortfall, and the cause of the remainder is unknown. A total of around 380,000 clones appear in this sample, approximately 80% of them only once. 0.85% to 1.3% of the sample lies in the top ten. Sequenced sample: peripheral blood. Source of these receptors: a human donor with acute or convalescent COVID-19. The donor label of this sample is uncertain.

The gene calls are TRBV5-1 and TRBJ2-1; tentatively, D is TRBD1 (5 bases). The V and J ends lost 5 bases and 4 bases respectively, with 13 bases between them. The length of the CDR3 is 14 residues. Germline V lookup: CDR1 SGHRS, CDR2 YFSETQ. The CDR3 DNA is TGCGCCAGCAGGATGATCCAGGGTTACAATGAGCAGTTCTTC. Protein sequence: CASRMIQGYNEQFF.

The chain joins TRBV7-8 to TRBJ2-5; D call uncertain. V was clipped by 5 bases and J by 2 bases, with 3 bases between them. The germline CDR1 and CDR2 sequences are SGHVS and FQNEAQ. This CDR3 is 11 amino acids long. The chain's CDR3 is CASSPQETQYF. The CDR3 region has the DNA TGTGCCAGCAGCCCTCAAGAGACCCAGTACTTC.

Here the CDR3 DNA reads TGTGCCAGCAGTCGACAGGTGAACACTGAAGCTTTCTTT. Translation: CASSRQVNTEAFF. The rearrangement joins TRBV27 to TRBJ1-1; a weak D match, TRBD1 (6 bases). V lost 5 bases, J lost 0 bases, and 7 bases lay in between. The CDR3 length is 13 residues. The V gene's germline CDR1 is MNHEY and CDR2 SMNVEV (reference sequence).

The chain joins TRBV19 to TRBJ2-6; 9 bases align to TRBD1. The CDR3 has 15 amino acids. V shed 9 bases and J 0 bases; nucleotides not matched to a gene: 3. Germline lookup yields CDR1 LNHDA and CDR2 SQIVND (reference sequence). The CDR3 protein is CASRDRVSGANVLTF. CDR3 coding DNA: TGTGCCAGCCGGGACAGGGTCTCTGGGGCCAACGTCCTGACTTTC.

This sequence joins TRBV12-3 or TRBV12-4 and TRBJ1-2; TRBD1 is a possible D gene (6 bases). The germline V and J ends were trimmed by 6 bases and 2 bases, with 10 bases remaining between them. This CDR3 spans 13 amino acids. The CDR3 is CASSGTGNYGYTF. CDR3 DNA sequence: TGTGCCAGCAGCGGTACAGGGAACTATGGCTACACCTTC.

A few counts support this clone. This sequence joins TRBV9 and TRBJ2-1; 7 bases align to TRBD1. Germline loops: CDR1 SGDLS, CDR2 YYNGEE. V was clipped by 0 bases and J by 4 bases; unmatched bases: 4. The length of the CDR3 is 15 residues. This CDR3 is CASSVAGDSYNEQFF. The CDR3 nucleotides read TGTGCCAGCAGCGTAGCCGGGGACAGTTACAATGAGCAGTTCTTC.

This clone was found once. The V call is TRBV23-1, the J call TRBJ1-5; the match to TRBD1 covers 10 bases. TRBV23-1 carries the ORF label, with uncertain function. The CDR3 runs to 18 residues. With 2 bases clipped from V and 0 bases from J, the junction kept 7 bases outside the gene matches. The CDR3 spells CASSQIGDRGHSNQPQHF. The DNA of the CDR3 is TGCGCCAGCAGTCAAATAGGGGACAGGGGTCATAGCAATCAGCCCCAGCATTTT.

The V gene is TRBV2, the J gene TRBJ2-1; 10 nucleotides align to TRBD2. This CDR3 spans 17 amino acids. J was trimmed by 0 bases and V by 10 bases; bases with no gene match: 12. Germline loops: CDR1 SNHLY, CDR2 FYNNEI. CDR3 in DNA: TGTGCCAATACCGGGACTAGCGCACCCGTCTCCTACAATGAGCAGTTCTTC. Translating it yields CANTGTSAPVSYNEQFF. The full variable domain, completed using reference TRBV2 and TRBJ2-1, is EPEVTQTPSHQVTQMGQEVILRCVPISNHLYFYWYRQILGQKVEFLVSFYNNEISEKSEIFDDQFSVERPDGSNFTLKIRSTKLEDSAMYFCANTGTSAPVSYNEQFFGPGTRLTVL.

The rearrangement links TRBV16 to TRBJ1-3; 8 nucleotides agree with TRBD1. Germline lookup yields CDR1 KGHSY and CDR2 FQNENV. The V segment lost 4 bases and the J segment 2 bases; nucleotides outside the gene matches: 4. This CDR3 spans 15 amino acids. CDR3 region: CASSRRQGTGNTIYF. CDR3 nucleotides: TGTGCCAGCAGCCGAAGACAGGGGACTGGAAACACCATATATTTT.

The gene calls are TRBV5-5 and TRBJ2-3, with D tentatively TRBD2 (6 bases). Germline V CDR1 and CDR2: SGHKS, YYEKEE (reference sequence). V was pared by 0 bases and J by 0 bases, with 11 bases between. The CDR3 is 16 amino acids. The chain's CDR3 is CASSLGAGTSTDTQYF. The CDR3 DNA reads as TGTGCCAGCAGCTTGGGGGCGGGGACTAGCACAGATACGCAGTATTTT. Supplemented by reference TRBV5-5 and TRBJ2-3, the full variable domain reads DAGVTQSPTHLIKTRGQQVTLRCSPISGHKSVSWYQQVLGQGPQFIFQYYEKEERGRGNFPDRFSARQFPNYSSELNVNALLLGDSALYLCASSLGAGTSTDTQYFGPGTRLTVL.

This clone was recorded at least ten times. The chain employs TRBV25-1 and TRBJ1-2; the D gene is possibly TRBD1 (5 bases). Germline CDR1 and CDR2: MGHDK and SYGVNS. V was clipped by 5 bases and J by 8 bases, with 15 bases between them. The CDR3 extends over 13 amino acids. CDR3 nucleotide sequence: TGTGCCAGCAGTACGAAAGGGGCTTTCGGCTACACCTTC. Its translation is CASSTKGAFGYTF.

This sequence joins TRBV27 and TRBJ1-1, with D possibly matching TRBD1 (5 bases). This CDR3 region has 14 residues. Germline V gene data show CDR1 as MNHEY and CDR2 as SMNVEV (reference sequence). Trimming stripped 6 bases from V and 1 base from J, with 12 bases between. CDR3 in amino acids: CASRPRAANTEAFF. CDR3 coding DNA: TGTGCCAGCAGGCCCAGGGCCGCGAACACTGAAGCTTTCTTT.

This clone was counted between two and nine times. This chain links TRBV5-1 with TRBJ2-7; no clear D gene. Trimming removed 4 bases at V and 0 bases at J, with 14 bases between. Germline CDR1 SGHRS, CDR2 YFSETQ. The CDR3 loop spans 15 amino acids. The CDR3: CASSAAGSGSYEQYF. In DNA form, the CDR3 reads TGCGCCAGCAGCGCGGCCGGGTCCGGCTCCTACGAGCAGTACTTC.

The chain uses TRBV6-5 and TRBJ1-4, with D unclear. CDR3 size: 16 residues. Germline CDR1 reads MNHEY; CDR2 reads SVGAGI. V was shortened by 4 bases and J by 7 bases, with 19 bases between the two germline ends. CDR3 residues: CASSSPPGRYGEKLFF. The CDR3 region has the DNA TGTGCCAGCAGTTCCCCGCCCGGCAGGTACGGTGAAAAACTGTTTTTT.

This sequence joins TRBV6-1 and TRBJ2-7; a weak D match, TRBD1 (6 bases). Germline values: CDR1 MNHNS, CDR2 SASEGT. V was shortened by 1 base and J by 3 bases, with 13 bases between the two germline ends. CDR3 length: 15 residues. The DNA for the CDR3 is TGTGCCAGCAGTGAAGGGGGGCGAGTTCGCTACGAGCAGTACTTC. This sequence encodes CASSEGGRVRYEQYF.

The V gene is TRBV6-5, the J gene TRBJ1-2; D is perhaps TRBD1 (6 bases). The CDR3 loop spans 13 amino acids. Germline CDR1 and CDR2: MNHEY and SVGAGI. Between the trimmed V and J ends, which lost 8 bases and 2 bases, there was a span of 12 bases. CDR3 sequence (DNA): TGTGCCAGCCAAACAGGGCAAAACTATGGCTACACCTTC. It translates to CASQTGQNYGYTF.

This chain uses TRBV5-1 with TRBJ1-2, with D hard to call. V lost 0 bases to trimming and J lost 7 bases, with 13 bases between them. CDR1 is SGHRS, CDR2 YFSETQ, per germline. The CDR3 loop spans 14 amino acids. The CDR3 reads CASSLDRGISGYTF. In nucleotides, the CDR3 is TGCGCCAGCAGCTTGGACAGAGGGATTAGTGGCTACACCTTC.

The chain recombines TRBV30 with TRBJ1-2, with a weak D call TRBD1 (6 bases). Germline-derived CDR1 and CDR2 are GTSNPN and SVGIG (reference sequence). V was shortened by 1 base and J by 0 bases, with 12 bases between the two germline ends. There are 15 residues in the CDR3. CDR3 residues: CAWSERGGSNYGYTF. CDR3 nucleotides: TGTGCCTGGAGTGAAAGGGGGGGCTCTAACTATGGCTACACCTTC.

The chain has TRBV5-1 and TRBJ2-1, with TRBD2 matching 8 bases. Germline loops: CDR1 SGHRS, CDR2 YFSETQ. V shed 7 bases and J 5 bases; nucleotides not matched to a gene: 8. This CDR3 is 14 amino acids long. The DNA of the CDR3 is TGCGCCAGCGCGGGACTAGGGTCGAACAATGAGCAGTTCTTC. Protein sequence: CASAGLGSNNEQFF.

V is TRBV11-3 and J is TRBJ1-3, with 9 bases that match TRBD1. Germline V gene sequence: CDR1 SGHNT, CDR2 YENEEA. The J segment lost 7 bases and the V segment lost 5 bases, leaving 6 bases of the junction unmatched. This CDR3 contains 14 residues. This CDR3 reads CASSLTGGSNTIYF. CDR3 bases: TGTGCCAGCAGCCTGACAGGGGGATCGAACACCATATATTTT.

Comment on this clone: Additional DNA sequences in this sample encode the identical CDR3. The rearrangement joins TRBV18 to TRBJ2-5; no clear D. Germline assignment: CDR1 KGHSH and CDR2 LQKENI. The CDR3 sequence is 13 residues long. Trimming took off 2 bases at V and 5 bases at J, with 9 bases between the two ends. The CDR3 region has the DNA TGTGCCAGCTCACCAGGGTTGGAGGAGACCCAGTACTTC. Protein product: CASSPGLEETQYF.